These T cell receptor beta chains were read from a single sample in a study of Ad26.COV2.S vaccination and SARS-CoV-2 variants. The protocol was immunoSEQ multiplex PCR, while the TCRdb copy is restricted to in-frame clones and leaves out a portion. Here the sample spans around 450,000 clones, approximately 89% being singletons. The sequenced sample was peripheral blood, obtained in a trial of Ad26.COV2.S vaccine versus placebo. The receptors were sampled from a person aged 18 to 65 who received the Ad26.COV2.S COVID-19 vaccine or a placebo. CDR3s include the opening cysteine and the closing phenylalanine or tryptophan. Fields, in order: D gene, J gene, clone size, V gene, CDR3 protein, CDR3 DNA. The D gene is left open where the match is weak. The size field is filled for only some rows; it gives once, few, many or a size class.

-,TRBJ1-4,-,TRBV13,CASSLRLGEKLFF,TGTGCCAGCAGCTTAAGGTTAGGTGAAAAACTGTTTTTT
TRBD1,TRBJ1-5,-,TRBV4-2,CASSRDRGDQPQHF,TGTGCCAGCAGTCGGGACAGGGGTGATCAGCCCCAGCATTTT
TRBD2,TRBJ2-5,-,TRBV18,CASSPSWGGETQYF,TGTGCCAGCTCACCAAGTTGGGGGGGAGAGACCCAGTACTTC
TRBD1,TRBJ2-7,-,TRBV28,CASSSRQGFSEQYF,TGTGCCAGCAGCTCAAGACAGGGGTTCAGCGAGCAGTACTTC
-,TRBJ1-2,-,TRBV6-5,CASSTPRGGYTF,TGTGCCAGCAGTACCCCCAGGGGAGGCTACACCTTC
-,TRBJ1-2,few,TRBV7-9,CASSLTGIMDGYTF,TGTGCCAGCAGCCTTACAGGTATTATGGATGGCTACACCTTC
-,TRBJ1-2,-,TRBV28,CASSSRVRNNYGYTF,TGTGCCAGCAGCTCACGCGTTCGGAATAACTATGGCTACACCTTC
-,TRBJ2-7,-,TRBV5-4,CASSLGTLSYEQYF,TGTGCCAGCAGCTTGGGGACCCTCTCCTACGAGCAGTACTTC
-,TRBJ1-6,-,TRBV18,CASSPILTEPLHF,TGTGCCAGCTCACCAATCTTAACGGAACCCCTCCACTTT
-,TRBJ2-6,-,TRBV2,CASMAVGGANVLTF,TGTGCCAGCATGGCGGTCGGCGGGGCCAACGTCCTGACTTTC
TRBD1,TRBJ2-4,-,TRBV4-1,CASSQGLVGTGFHIQYF,TGCGCCAGCAGCCAAGGTTTAGTCGGGACAGGGTTTCACATTCAGTACTTC
-,TRBJ2-2,-,TRBV2,CASSEGLIARNGELFF,TGTGCCAGCAGTGAAGGGCTTATAGCGCGGAACGGGGAGCTGTTTTTT
-,TRBJ2-1,-,TRBV9,CASSVDGNSYNEQFF,TGTGCCAGCAGCGTAGACGGAAATAGCTACAATGAGCAGTTCTTC
TRBD1,TRBJ2-7,-,TRBV5-5,CASSFNRGLNYEQYF,TGTGCCAGCAGCTTTAACAGGGGGTTAAACTACGAGCAGTACTTC
-,TRBJ1-3,-,TRBV5-4,CASSLGSGNSGNTIYF,TGTGCCAGCAGCTTGGGATCAGGAAACTCTGGAAACACCATATATTTT
-,TRBJ1-4,-,TRBV5-1,CASSQIPGPGKLFF,TGCGCCAGCAGCCAAATTCCCGGGCCTGGAAAACTGTTTTTT
TRBD2,TRBJ2-1,-,TRBV28,CASSSTLAGGFF,TGTGCCAGCAGTTCGACCCTAGCGGGCGGCTTCTTC
TRBD2,TRBJ2-3,-,TRBV19,CASSPREGDTQYF,TGTGCCAGTAGCCCTCGGGAGGGAGATACGCAGTATTTT
-,TRBJ1-1,once,TRBV6-5,CASSPNRVRNTEAFF,TGTGCCAGCAGCCCGAACAGGGTCCGGAACACTGAAGCTTTCTTT
TRBD2,TRBJ2-5,-,TRBV28,CASNPPSGGETQYF,TGTGCCAGCAACCCGCCTAGCGGAGGAGAGACCCAGTACTTC
TRBD2,TRBJ2-1,-,TRBV5-1,CASSSLSSGGEQFF,TGCGCCAGCAGCTCTCTCTCTAGCGGGGGGGAGCAGTTCTTC
-,TRBJ1-2,-,TRBV5-1,CASSSSSAGLFYTF,TGCGCCAGCAGCTCTAGCTCTGCGGGACTTTTCTACACCTTC
TRBD1,TRBJ1-1,-,TRBV27,CASSFQDRTVAFF,TGTGCCAGCAGTTTTCAGGACAGGACCGTAGCTTTCTTT
-,TRBJ1-5,-,TRBV5-6,CASSFGGDQPQHF,TGTGCCAGCAGCTTCGGGGGAGATCAGCCCCAGCATTTT
TRBD1,TRBJ1-4,-,TRBV5-1,CASSLEGTGWDEKLFF,TGCGCCAGCAGCTTGGAGGGGACAGGGTGGGATGAAAAACTGTTTTTT
-,TRBJ2-1,-,TRBV29-1,CSVEGGNYNEQFF,TGCAGCGTTGAAGGCGGGAATTACAATGAGCAGTTCTTC
-,TRBJ2-1,-,TRBV15,CATSRESFNEQFF,TGTGCCACCAGCAGAGAGAGTTTCAATGAGCAGTTCTTC
-,TRBJ1-1,-,TRBV5-4,CASSEKNTEAFF,TGTGCCAGCAGCGAAAAGAACACTGAAGCTTTCTTT
-,TRBJ2-3,-,TRBV29-1,CSVSRVDTQYF,TGCAGCGTTAGTCGGGTAGATACGCAGTATTTT
-,TRBJ2-1,-,TRBV5-1,CASSLRGSYNEQFF,TGCGCCAGCAGCTTGCGGGGCTCCTACAATGAGCAGTTCTTC
-,TRBJ2-2,-,TRBV7-3,CASSFDGGGRGGELFF,TGTGCCAGCAGCTTCGATGGCGGGGGCAGAGGAGGGGAGCTGTTTTTT
TRBD1,TRBJ1-1,-,TRBV11-3,CASRLTGGVTEAFF,TGTGCCAGCAGGCTTACAGGGGGCGTTACTGAAGCTTTCTTT
-,TRBJ1-2,-,TRBV5-1,CASSLVVAGDTNYGYTF,TGCGCCAGCAGCTTGGTGGTCGCAGGGGATACTAACTATGGCTACACCTTC
-,TRBJ2-1,-,TRBV5-4,CASSFNVNEQFF,TGTGCCAGCAGCTTCAATGTCAATGAGCAGTTCTTC
-,TRBJ1-5,-,TRBV7-8,CASSRGGFYQPQHF,TGTGCCAGCAGCCGAGGAGGTTTCTATCAGCCCCAGCATTTT
TRBD1,TRBJ2-1,-,TRBV18,CASTGQVPYNEQFF,TGTGCCAGCACTGGACAGGTTCCCTACAATGAGCAGTTCTTC
TRBD1,TRBJ1-5,-,TRBV4-3,CASSRSRDRGNQPQHF,TGCGCCAGCAGCCGATCCCGGGACAGGGGTAATCAGCCCCAGCATTTT
-,TRBJ2-1,-,TRBV20-1,CSASYDHRFWGNEQFF,TGCAGTGCTAGTTATGATCATAGGTTTTGGGGCAATGAGCAGTTCTTC
TRBD2,TRBJ2-4,once,TRBV4-1,CASSPREGGDIQYF,TGCGCCAGCAGCCCCCGGGAGGGAGGTGACATTCAGTACTTC
TRBD2,TRBJ2-1,-,TRBV11-3,CAGGVSGGGSSYNEQFF,TGTGCCGGAGGGGTTAGCGGGGGAGGGAGCTCCTACAATGAGCAGTTCTTC
TRBD2,TRBJ2-2,-,TRBV11-3,CASSQTGASGGSGTGELFF,TGTGCCAGCAGCCAGACTGGGGCTAGCGGGGGCTCGGGCACCGGGGAGCTGTTTTTT
TRBD2,TRBJ2-6,-,TRBV7-3,CASSSPGTSVTDSGANVLTF,TGTGCCAGCAGCTCTCCCGGGACTAGCGTTACCGACTCTGGGGCCAACGTCCTGACTTTC
-,TRBJ2-5,-,TRBV7-2,CASRLHETQYF,TGTGCCAGCAGGCTTCACGAGACCCAGTACTTC
-,TRBJ1-1,-,TRBV15,CATSSVQGNTEAFF,TGTGCCACCAGCAGCGTACAGGGGAACACTGAAGCTTTCTTT
-,TRBJ1-2,-,TRBV19,CASSSRRSATNGYTF,TGTGCCAGTAGTTCTCGCAGATCGGCGACTAATGGCTACACCTTC
-,TRBJ1-6,-,TRBV7-5,CVRSFRRRPNSPLHF,TGTGTCAGAAGCTTCCGCAGACGGCCAAATTCACCCCTCCACTTT
-,TRBJ2-4,once,TRBV2,CASKTSSLAKNIQYF,TGTGCCAGCAAGACGTCCAGTTTAGCCAAAAACATTCAGTACTTC
-,TRBJ1-2,-,TRBV27,CASSEPGYGYTF,TGTGCCAGCAGTGAGCCGGGCTATGGCTACACCTTC
-,TRBJ1-2,-,TRBV6-5,CASSQPPWGDYGYTF,TGTGCCAGCAGTCAACCCCCCTGGGGTGACTATGGCTACACCTTC
-,TRBJ2-2,-,TRBV6-1,CASSEAPVTGELFF,TGTGCCAGCAGTGAAGCGCCTGTCACCGGGGAGCTGTTTTTT
TRBD2,TRBJ2-3,-,TRBV4-1,CASSHRLAGVPPDTQYF,TGCGCCAGCAGCCACAGACTAGCGGGAGTGCCCCCGGATACGCAGTATTTT